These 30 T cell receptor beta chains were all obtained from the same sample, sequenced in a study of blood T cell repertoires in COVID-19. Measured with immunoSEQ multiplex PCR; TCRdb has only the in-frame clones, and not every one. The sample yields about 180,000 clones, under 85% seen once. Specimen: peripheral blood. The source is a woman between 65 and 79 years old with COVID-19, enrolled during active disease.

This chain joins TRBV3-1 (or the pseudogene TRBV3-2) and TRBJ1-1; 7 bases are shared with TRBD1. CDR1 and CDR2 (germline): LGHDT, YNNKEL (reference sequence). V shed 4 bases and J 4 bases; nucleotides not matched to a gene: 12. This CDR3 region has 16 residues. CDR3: CASSRQRQGGGTEAFF. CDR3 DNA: TGTGCCAGCAGCCGGCAACGTCAGGGGGGTGGCACTGAAGCTTTCTTT.

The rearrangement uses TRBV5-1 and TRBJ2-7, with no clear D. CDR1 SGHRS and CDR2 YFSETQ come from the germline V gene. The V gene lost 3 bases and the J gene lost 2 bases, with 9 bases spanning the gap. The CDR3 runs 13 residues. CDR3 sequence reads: CASSSATPYEQYF. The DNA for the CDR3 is TGCGCCAGCAGCTCCGCCACTCCCTACGAGCAGTACTTC. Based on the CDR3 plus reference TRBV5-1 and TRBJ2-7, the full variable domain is KAGVTQTPRYLIKTRGQQVTLSCSPISGHRSVSWYQQTPGQGLQFLFEYFSETQRNKGNFPGRFSGRQFSNSRSEMNVSTLELGDSALYLCASSSATPYEQYFGPGTRLTVT.

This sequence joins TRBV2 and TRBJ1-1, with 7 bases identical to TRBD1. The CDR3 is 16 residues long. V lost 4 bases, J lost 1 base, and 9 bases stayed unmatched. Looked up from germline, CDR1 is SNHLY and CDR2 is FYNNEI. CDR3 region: CASSAATGRGNTEAFF. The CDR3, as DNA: TGTGCCAGCAGTGCGGCGACAGGGCGGGGGAACACTGAAGCTTTCTTT. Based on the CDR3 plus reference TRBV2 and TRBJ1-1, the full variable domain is EPEVTQTPSHQVTQMGQEVILRCVPISNHLYFYWYRQILGQKVEFLVSFYNNEISEKSEIFDDQFSVERPDGSNFTLKIRSTKLEDSAMYFCASSAATGRGNTEAFFGQGTRLTVV.

The CDR3 nucleotides are TGTGCCAGCAGCAAGGAAGTCGGGACTAGTTTCGATGAGCAGTTCTTC. As protein: CASSKEVGTSFDEQFF. V usage is TRBV9 and J usage is TRBJ2-1; 8 bases match TRBD2. Trimming cost V 4 bases and J 8 bases; bases outside gene matches: 14. The CDR3 is 16 residues long. Germline loops: CDR1 SGDLS, CDR2 YYNGEE.

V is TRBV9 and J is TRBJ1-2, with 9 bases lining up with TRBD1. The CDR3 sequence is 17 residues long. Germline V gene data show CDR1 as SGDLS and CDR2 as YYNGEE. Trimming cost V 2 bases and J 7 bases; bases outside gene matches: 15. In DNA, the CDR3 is TGTGCCAGCAGCGTGGGACAGGGAATTGTTCTAACGGGTGGCTACACCTTC. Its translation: CASSVGQGIVLTGGYTF.

The CDR3 bases are TGCGCCAGCAGCTTGGAGTCTAGCGGGCAAGAGACCCAGTACTTC. Protein: CASSLESSGQETQYF. The V call is TRBV5-1, the J call TRBJ2-5; the match to TRBD2 covers 8 bases. CDR1 and CDR2 (germline): SGHRS, YFSETQ. After removal of 0 bases from V and 2 bases from J, the junction contained 3 bases not matched to a gene. The CDR3 sequence is 15 residues long.

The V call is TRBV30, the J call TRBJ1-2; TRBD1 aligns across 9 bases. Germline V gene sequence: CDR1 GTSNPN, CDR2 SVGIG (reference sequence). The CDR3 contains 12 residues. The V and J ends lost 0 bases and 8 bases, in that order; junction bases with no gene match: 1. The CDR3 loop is CAWSVGQGGYTF. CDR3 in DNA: TGTGCCTGGAGTGTCGGACAGGGGGGCTACACCTTC.

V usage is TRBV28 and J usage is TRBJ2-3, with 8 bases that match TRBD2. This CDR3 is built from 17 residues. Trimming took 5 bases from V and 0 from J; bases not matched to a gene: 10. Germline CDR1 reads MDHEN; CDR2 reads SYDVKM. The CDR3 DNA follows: TGTGCCAGCAGTCCAATTGGGACTAGTTCTAGCACAGATACGCAGTATTTT. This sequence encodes CASSPIGTSSSTDTQYF.

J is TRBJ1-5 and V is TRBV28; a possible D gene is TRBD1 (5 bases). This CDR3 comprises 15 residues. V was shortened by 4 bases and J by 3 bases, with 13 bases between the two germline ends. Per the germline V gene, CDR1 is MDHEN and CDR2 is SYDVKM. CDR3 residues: CASSWGSLLNQPQHF. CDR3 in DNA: TGTGCCAGCAGTTGGGGCAGCCTACTCAATCAGCCCCAGCATTTT.

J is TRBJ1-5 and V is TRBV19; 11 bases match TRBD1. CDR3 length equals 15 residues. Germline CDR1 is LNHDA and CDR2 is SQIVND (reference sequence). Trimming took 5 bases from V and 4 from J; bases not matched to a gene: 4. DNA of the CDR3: TGTGCCAGTAGTCCAGGGACAGGGGGGAATCAGCCCCAGCATTTT. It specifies CASSPGTGGNQPQHF.

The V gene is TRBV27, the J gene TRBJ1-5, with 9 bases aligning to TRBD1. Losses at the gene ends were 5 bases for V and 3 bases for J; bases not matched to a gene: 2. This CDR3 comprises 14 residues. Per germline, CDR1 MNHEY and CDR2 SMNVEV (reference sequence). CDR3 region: CASSRQGVNQPQHF. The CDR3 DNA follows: TGTGCCAGCAGTCGACAGGGGGTCAATCAGCCCCAGCATTTT.

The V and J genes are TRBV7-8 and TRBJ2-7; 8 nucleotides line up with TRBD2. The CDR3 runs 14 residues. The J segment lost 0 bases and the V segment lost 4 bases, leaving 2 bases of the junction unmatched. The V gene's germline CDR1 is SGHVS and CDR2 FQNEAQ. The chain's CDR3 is CASSSGTSSYEQYF. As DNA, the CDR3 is TGTGCCAGCAGCTCCGGGACTAGCTCCTACGAGCAGTACTTC.

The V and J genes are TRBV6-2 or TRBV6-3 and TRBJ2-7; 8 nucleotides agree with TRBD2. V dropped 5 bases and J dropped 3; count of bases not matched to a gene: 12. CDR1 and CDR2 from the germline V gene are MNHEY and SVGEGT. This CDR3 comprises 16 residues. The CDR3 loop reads CASSVYSGVPNYEQYF. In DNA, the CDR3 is TGTGCCAGCAGTGTATATAGCGGGGTGCCCAACTACGAGCAGTACTTC.

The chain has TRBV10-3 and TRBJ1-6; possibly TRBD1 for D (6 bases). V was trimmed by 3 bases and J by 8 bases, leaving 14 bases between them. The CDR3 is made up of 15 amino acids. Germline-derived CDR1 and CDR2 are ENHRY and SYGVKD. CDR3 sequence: CAISDARDTDSPLHF. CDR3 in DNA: TGTGCCATCAGTGACGCCCGGGACACGGATTCACCCCTCCACTTT.

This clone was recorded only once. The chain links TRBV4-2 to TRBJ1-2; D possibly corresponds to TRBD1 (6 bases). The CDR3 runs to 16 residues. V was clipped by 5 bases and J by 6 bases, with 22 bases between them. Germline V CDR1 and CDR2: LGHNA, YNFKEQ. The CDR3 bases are TGTGCCAGCAGCATTGCGACAGGAGCGCGTTCTAATGGCTACACCTTC. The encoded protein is CASSIATGARSNGYTF.

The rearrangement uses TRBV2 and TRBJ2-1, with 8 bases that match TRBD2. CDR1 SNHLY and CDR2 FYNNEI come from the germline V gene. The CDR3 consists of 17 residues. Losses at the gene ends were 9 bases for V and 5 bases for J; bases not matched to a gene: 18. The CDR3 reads CARSSNRPGLEHNEQFF. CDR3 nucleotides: TGTGCCAGAAGCAGTAATCGACCGGGACTAGAGCACAATGAGCAGTTCTTC.

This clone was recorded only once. CDR3 protein: CASSFNLLAPGISGNTIYF. In DNA, the CDR3 is TGTGCCAGCAGCTTCAATTTGTTGGCACCAGGGATCTCTGGAAACACCATATATTTT. The genes are TRBV5-5 and TRBJ1-3; weak D call: TRBD1 (5 bases). CDR3 length equals 19 residues. The V gene's germline CDR1 is SGHKS and CDR2 YYEKEE (reference sequence). The V gene lost 2 bases and the J gene lost 0 bases, with 21 bases spanning the gap.

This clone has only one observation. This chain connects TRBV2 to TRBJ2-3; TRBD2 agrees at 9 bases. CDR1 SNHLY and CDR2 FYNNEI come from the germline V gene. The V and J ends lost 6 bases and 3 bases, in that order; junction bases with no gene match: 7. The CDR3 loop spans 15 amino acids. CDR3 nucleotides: TGTGCCAGCAGGCCTCTAGCGGGAAGGACAGATACGCAGTATTTT. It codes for CASRPLAGRTDTQYF.

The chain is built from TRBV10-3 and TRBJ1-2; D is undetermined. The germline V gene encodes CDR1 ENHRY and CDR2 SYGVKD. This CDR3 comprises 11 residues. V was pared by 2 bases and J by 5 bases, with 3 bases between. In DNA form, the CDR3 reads TGTGCCATCAGTGAGCTATATGGCTACACCTTC. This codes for CAISELYGYTF.

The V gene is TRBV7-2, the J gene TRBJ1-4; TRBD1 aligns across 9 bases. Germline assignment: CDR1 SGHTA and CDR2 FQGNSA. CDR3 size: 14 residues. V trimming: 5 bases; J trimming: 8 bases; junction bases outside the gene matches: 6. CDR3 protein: CASSTQGAGEKLFF. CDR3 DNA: TGTGCCAGCAGCACACAGGGGGCGGGGGAAAAACTGTTTTTT.

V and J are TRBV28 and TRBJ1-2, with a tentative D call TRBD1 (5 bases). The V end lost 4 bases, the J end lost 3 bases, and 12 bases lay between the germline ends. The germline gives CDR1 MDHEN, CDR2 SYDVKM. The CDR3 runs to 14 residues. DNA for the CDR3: TGTGCCAGCAGTTCGACCAACAGGTACTATGGCTACACCTTC. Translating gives CASSSTNRYYGYTF.

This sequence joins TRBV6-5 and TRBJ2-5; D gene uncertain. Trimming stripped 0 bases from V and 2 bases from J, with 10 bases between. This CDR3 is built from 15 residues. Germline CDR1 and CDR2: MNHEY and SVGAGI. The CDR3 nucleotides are TGTGCCAGCAGTTACTCACCCGGAGTGCAAGAGACCCAGTACTTC. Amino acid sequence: CASSYSPGVQETQYF.

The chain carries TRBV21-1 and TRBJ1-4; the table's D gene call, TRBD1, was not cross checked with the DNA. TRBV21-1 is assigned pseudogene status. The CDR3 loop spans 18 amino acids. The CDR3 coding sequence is TGTGCCAGCAGAACCTGCCCCGGGACAGGTCAAACTAATGAAAAACTGTTTTTT. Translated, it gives CASRTCPGTGQTNEKLFF.

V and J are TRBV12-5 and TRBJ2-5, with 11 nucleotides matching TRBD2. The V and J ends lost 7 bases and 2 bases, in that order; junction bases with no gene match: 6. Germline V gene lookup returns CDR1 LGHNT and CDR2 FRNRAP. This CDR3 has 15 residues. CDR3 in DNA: TGTGCTAGTGCCGAGGGACTAGCGGATCAAGAGACCCAGTACTTC. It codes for CASAEGLADQETQYF.

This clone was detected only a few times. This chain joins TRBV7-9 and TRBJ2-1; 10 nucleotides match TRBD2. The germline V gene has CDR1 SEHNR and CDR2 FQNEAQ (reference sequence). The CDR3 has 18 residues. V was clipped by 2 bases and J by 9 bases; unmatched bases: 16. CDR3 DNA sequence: TGTGCCAGCAGCTTATGGCGGATGAGGACTAGCGGAGGGGGTGAGCAGTTCTTC. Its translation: CASSLWRMRTSGGGEQFF.

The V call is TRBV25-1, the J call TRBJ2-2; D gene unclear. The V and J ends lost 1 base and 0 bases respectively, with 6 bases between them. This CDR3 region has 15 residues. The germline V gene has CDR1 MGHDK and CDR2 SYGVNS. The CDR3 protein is CASSESSANTGELFF. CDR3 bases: TGTGCCAGCAGTGAATCCAGTGCGAACACCGGGGAGCTGTTTTTT.

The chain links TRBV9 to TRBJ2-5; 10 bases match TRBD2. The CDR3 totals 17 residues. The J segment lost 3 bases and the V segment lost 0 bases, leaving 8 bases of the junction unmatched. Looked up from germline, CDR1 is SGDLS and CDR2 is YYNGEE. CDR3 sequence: CASSVGTTSGWEETQYF. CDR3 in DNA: TGTGCCAGCAGCGTAGGGACGACTAGCGGGTGGGAAGAGACCCAGTACTTC.

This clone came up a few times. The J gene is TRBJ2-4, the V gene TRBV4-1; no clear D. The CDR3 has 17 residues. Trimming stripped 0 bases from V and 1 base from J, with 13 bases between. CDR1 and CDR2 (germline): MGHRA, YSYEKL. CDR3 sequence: CASSQDPNGAAKNIQYF. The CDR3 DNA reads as TGCGCCAGCAGCCAAGATCCAAACGGAGCGGCCAAAAACATTCAGTACTTC.

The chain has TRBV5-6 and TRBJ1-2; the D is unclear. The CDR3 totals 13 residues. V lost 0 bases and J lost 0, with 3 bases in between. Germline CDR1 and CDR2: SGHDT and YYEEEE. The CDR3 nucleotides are TGTGCCAGCAGCTTGGCTGCTAACTATGGCTACACCTTC. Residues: CASSLAANYGYTF. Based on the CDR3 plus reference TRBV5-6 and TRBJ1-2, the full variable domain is DAGVTQSPTHLIKTRGQQVTLRCSPKSGHDTVSWYQQALGQGPQFIFQYYEEEERQRGNFPDRFSGHQFPNYSSELNVNALLLGDSALYLCASSLAANYGYTFGSGTRLTVV.

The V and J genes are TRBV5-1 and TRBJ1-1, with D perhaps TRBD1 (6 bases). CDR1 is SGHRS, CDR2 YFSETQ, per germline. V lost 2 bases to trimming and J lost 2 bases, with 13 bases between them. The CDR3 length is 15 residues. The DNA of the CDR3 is TGCGCCAGCAGCTTAAGACAGGCCCCAAACACTGAAGCTTTCTTT. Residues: CASSLRQAPNTEAFF.